Below, 8 T cell receptor beta chains from the same sample are listed, as sequenced in a study of T cells expressing NK-cell markers. No DNA is given; TCRdb re-called the 5' RACE reads and lists each CDR3 protein once. The table for this sample gives approximately 170,000 distinct CDR3 sequences. The specimen was blood T cells: a sorted CD56 or NKG2C T cell subset, CD4+ or CD8+ T cells, or bulk PBMC T cells (not recorded which). These receptor sequences come from a man between 18 and 69 years old in good health.

This chain links TRBV28 with TRBJ1-2; as DNA is missing, the TRBD1 call by TCRdb cannot be tested. From germline, CDR1 is MDHEN and CDR2 SYDVKM. This CDR3 has 15 amino acids. CDR3 loop: CASSSKYTAPYGYTF.

The CDR3 loop reads CASSETGYEQYF. The chain employs TRBV13 and TRBJ2-7; the TCRdb call, TRBD1, lacks DNA for checking. Germline CDR1 and CDR2: PRHDT and FYEKMQ (reference sequence). This CDR3 is 12 amino acids long.

The chain is built from TRBV28 and TRBJ2-7. This CDR3 is 16 amino acids long. CDR1 is MDHEN, CDR2 SYDVKM, per germline. CDR3: CASKTVRTRGSYEQYF.

This rearrangement joins TRBV7-2 to TRBJ1-1; TCRdb picks TRBD1, but there is no DNA to check that call. The CDR3 covers 14 residues. CDR1 and CDR2 from the germline V gene are SGHTA and FQGNSA. The CDR3 sequence: CASSFAGTNTEAFF.

This chain links TRBV3-1 with TRBJ2-3; no DNA is available, so the TRBD2 call from TCRdb remains unchecked. Germline V CDR1 and CDR2: LGHDT, YNNKEL (reference sequence). CDR3 length: 17 residues. This CDR3 reads CASSLEGLAVRLDTQYF.

CDR3 residues: CASATNRGGETQYF. This chain joins TRBV12-3 or TRBV12-4 and TRBJ2-5; checking the TCRdb D call of TRBD1 is not possible without DNA. This CDR3 is built from 14 residues.

CDR3 protein: CASSFSQGEAGNTIYF. The chain is built from TRBV12-3 or TRBV12-4 and TRBJ1-3; with no DNA, the TCRdb D assignment of TRBD1 cannot be verified. The CDR3 consists of 16 residues.

J is TRBJ2-6 and V is TRBV28. This CDR3 comprises 15 residues. In germline, CDR1 is MDHEN, CDR2 SYDVKM. The CDR3 loop is CASSSLYSGANVLTF.